This entry features one T cell receptor beta chain sequence. Its cognate antigen is unknown. This sample was taken from a study of shared clonotypes between healthy human individuals. The CDR3 spans 16 residues. The trim removed 1 base at V and 8 bases at J, leaving 7 bases unmatched. CDR1 and CDR2 (germline): LNHDA, SQIVND (reference sequence). 200 to 250 ng DNA, 25,000 to 35,000 T cell genomes, went into each sorted-subset replicate PCR. Repertoires were generated with immunoSEQ multiplex PCR, while TCRdb's copy carries only in-frame clones and drops some. The repertoire includes approximately 740,000 clones, about 74% of them detected once, and 1.7% sits in the top ten. The study's findings and limits: Rarefaction analysis demonstrated incomplete sorted-subset sequencing notwithstanding large depth. The study generally estimated greater richness for naive than memory subsets. Since donors were few, the genetic and exposure-history diversity represented was limited.

The TCR was taken from a woman in her thirties in good health. J is TRBJ2-1 and V is TRBV19, with 11 bases fitting TRBD2. The sample consisted of memory CD4+ T cells sorted from blood. As to subset: CD45RA-negative fraction. The CDR3 bases are TGTGCCAGTAGTATAGTTAGCGGGAGGGCCGGCGATGAGCAGTTCTTC. Translating it yields CASSIVSGRAGDEQFF.